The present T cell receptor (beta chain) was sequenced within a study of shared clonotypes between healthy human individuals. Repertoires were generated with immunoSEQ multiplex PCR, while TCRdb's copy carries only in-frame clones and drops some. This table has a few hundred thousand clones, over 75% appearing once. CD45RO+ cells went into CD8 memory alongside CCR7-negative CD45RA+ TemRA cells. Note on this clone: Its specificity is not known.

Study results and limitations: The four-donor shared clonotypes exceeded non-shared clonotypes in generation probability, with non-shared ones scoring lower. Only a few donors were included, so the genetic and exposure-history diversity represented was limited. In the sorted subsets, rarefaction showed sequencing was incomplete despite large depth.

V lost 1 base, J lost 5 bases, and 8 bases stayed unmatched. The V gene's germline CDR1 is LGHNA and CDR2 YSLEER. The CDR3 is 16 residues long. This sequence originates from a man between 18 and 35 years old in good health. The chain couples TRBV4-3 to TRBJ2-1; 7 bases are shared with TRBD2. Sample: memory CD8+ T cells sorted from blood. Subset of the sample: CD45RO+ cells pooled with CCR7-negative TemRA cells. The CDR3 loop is CASSQGLAGGNNEQFF. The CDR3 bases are TGCGCCAGCAGCCAAGGTTTAGCGGGTGGGAACAATGAGCAGTTCTTC.